This T cell receptor (beta chain) was sequenced for a study of neoadjuvant anti-PD-1 for oral cavity cancer. Background on the study: Most patients had three to four biweekly doses of 3 mg/kg nivolumab before resection.

Stated time point: after neoadjuvant nivolumab, at surgical resection. Patients were newly diagnosed with stage II-IVA oral cavity squamous cell carcinoma without prior systemic or radiation treatment. The germline V gene encodes CDR1 SGHAT and CDR2 FQNNGV. CDR3 length: 13 residues. The V and J ends lost 4 bases and 8 bases respectively, with 14 bases between them. TCRdb's table, derived via immunoSEQ multiplex PCR, lists solely in-frame clones and lacks some. The data contain about 39,000 clones, about three quarters of them singletons. The receptor was isolated from a person aged 35 to 85 with oral cavity squamous cell carcinoma. V gene TRBV11-2 combines with J gene TRBJ1-2; D ambiguous. The sample consisted of PBMCs, taken after nivolumab (anti-PD-1) treatment. The CDR3 sequence: CASSYVPLQGYTF. CDR3 bases: TGTGCCAGCAGCTACGTCCCCCTTCAAGGCTACACCTTC.